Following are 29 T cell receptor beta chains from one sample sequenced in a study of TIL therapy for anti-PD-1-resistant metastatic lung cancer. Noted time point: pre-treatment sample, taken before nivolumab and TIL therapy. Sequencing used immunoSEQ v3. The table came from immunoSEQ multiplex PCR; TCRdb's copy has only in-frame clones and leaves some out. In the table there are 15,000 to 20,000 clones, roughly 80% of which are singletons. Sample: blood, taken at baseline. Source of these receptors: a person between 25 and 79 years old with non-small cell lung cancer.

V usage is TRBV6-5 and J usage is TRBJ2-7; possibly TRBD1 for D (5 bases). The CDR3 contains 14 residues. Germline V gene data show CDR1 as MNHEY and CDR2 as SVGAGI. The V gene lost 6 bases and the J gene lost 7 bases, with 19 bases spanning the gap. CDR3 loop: CASRPLAGSSEQYF. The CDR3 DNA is TGTGCCAGCAGACCCCTCGCAGGGTCGAGTGAGCAGTACTTC.

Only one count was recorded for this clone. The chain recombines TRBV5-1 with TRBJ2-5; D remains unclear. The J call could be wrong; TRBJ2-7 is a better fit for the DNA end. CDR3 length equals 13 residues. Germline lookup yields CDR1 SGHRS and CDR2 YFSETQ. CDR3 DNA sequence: TGCGCCAGCAGCGCAGTGAGGAGCTACGAGCAGTACTTC. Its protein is CASSAVRSYEQYF.

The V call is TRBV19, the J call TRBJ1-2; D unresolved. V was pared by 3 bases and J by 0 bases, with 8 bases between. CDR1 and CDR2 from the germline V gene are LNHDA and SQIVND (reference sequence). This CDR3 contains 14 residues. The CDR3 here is CASSISRANYGYTF. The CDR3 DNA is TGTGCCAGTAGTATCAGCCGAGCTAACTATGGCTACACCTTC.

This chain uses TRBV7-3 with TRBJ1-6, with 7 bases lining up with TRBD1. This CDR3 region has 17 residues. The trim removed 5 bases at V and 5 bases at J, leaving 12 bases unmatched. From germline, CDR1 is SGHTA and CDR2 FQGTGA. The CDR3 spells CASSTNPTGTDNSPLHF. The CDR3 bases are TGTGCCAGCAGCACGAACCCAACCGGGACAGATAATTCACCCCTCCACTTT.

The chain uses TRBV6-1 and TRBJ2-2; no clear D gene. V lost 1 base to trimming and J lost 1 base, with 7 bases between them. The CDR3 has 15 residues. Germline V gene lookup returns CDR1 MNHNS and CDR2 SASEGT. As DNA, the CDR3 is TGTGCCAGCAGTGAAGAAAGACTGAACACCGGGGAGCTGTTTTTT. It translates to CASSEERLNTGELFF.

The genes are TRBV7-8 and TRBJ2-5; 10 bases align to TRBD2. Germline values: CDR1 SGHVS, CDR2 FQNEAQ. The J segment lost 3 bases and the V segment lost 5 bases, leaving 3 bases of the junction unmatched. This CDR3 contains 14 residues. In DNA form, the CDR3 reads TGTGCCAGCAGCCTTGGGACTAGCGAAGAGACCCAGTACTTC. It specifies CASSLGTSEETQYF.

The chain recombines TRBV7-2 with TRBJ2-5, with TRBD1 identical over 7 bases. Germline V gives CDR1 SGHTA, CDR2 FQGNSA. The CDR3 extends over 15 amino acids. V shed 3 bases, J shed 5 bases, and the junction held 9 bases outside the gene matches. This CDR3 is CASSLGQSGGETQYF. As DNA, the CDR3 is TGTGCCAGCAGCTTGGGACAGTCTGGCGGGGAGACCCAGTACTTC.

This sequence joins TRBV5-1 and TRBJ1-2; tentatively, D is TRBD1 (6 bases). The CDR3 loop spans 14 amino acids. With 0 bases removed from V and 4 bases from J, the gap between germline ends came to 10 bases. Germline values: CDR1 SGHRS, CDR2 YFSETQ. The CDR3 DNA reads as TGCGCCAGCAGCTTGGCTCAGGGGACCTATGGCTACACCTTC. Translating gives CASSLAQGTYGYTF.

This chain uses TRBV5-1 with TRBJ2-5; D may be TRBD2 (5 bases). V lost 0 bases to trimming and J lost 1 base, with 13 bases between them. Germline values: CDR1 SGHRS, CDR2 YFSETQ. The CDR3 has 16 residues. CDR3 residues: CASSLGAGGLQETQYF. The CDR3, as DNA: TGCGCCAGCAGCTTGGGTGCAGGAGGACTCCAAGAGACCCAGTACTTC.

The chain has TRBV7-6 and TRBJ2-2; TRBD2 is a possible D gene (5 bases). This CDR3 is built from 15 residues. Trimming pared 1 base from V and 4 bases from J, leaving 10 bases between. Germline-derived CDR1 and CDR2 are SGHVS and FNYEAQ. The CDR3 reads CASSLESRGTGELFF. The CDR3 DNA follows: TGTGCCAGCAGCTTAGAGAGTCGGGGCACCGGGGAGCTGTTTTTT.

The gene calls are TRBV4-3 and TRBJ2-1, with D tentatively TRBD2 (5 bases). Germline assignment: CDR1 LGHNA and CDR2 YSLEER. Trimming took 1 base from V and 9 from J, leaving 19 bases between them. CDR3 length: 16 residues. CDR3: CASSQGEGDQQSEQFF. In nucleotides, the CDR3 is TGCGCCAGCAGCCAAGGTGAGGGAGACCAGCAGAGTGAGCAGTTCTTC.

CDR3 sequence reads: CASIDRSTDTQYF. In DNA, the CDR3 is TGTGCCAGTATAGACAGGAGCACAGATACGCAGTATTTT. The chain has TRBV19 and TRBJ2-3, with D perhaps matching TRBD1 (6 bases). V dropped 7 bases and J dropped 0 bases, with 8 bases sitting between them. This CDR3 comprises 13 residues. The germline CDR1 and CDR2 sequences are LNHDA and SQIVND (reference sequence).

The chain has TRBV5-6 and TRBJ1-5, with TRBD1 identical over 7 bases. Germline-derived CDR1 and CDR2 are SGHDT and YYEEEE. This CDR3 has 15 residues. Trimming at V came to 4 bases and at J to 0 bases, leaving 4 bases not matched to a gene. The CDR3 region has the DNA TGTGCCAGCAGCAGGACAGGTTATAGCAATCAGCCCCAGCATTTT. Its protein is CASSRTGYSNQPQHF. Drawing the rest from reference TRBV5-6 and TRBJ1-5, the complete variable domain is DAGVTQSPTHLIKTRGQQVTLRCSPKSGHDTVSWYQQALGQGPQFIFQYYEEEERQRGNFPDRFSGHQFPNYSSELNVNALLLGDSALYLCASSRTGYSNQPQHFGDGTRLSIL.

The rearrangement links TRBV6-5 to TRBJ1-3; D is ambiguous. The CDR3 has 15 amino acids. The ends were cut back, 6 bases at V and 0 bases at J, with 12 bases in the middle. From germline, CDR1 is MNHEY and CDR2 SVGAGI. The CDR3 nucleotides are TGTGCCAGCAGACCTTCCGGGCACTCTGGAAACACCATATATTTT. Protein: CASRPSGHSGNTIYF.

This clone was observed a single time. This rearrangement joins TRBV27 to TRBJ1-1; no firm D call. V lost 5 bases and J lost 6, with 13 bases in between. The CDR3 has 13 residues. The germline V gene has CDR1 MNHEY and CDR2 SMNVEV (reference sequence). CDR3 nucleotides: TGTGCCAGCAGTGCGTTAGCCTTGTCTGAAGCTTTCTTT. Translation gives CASSALALSEAFF.

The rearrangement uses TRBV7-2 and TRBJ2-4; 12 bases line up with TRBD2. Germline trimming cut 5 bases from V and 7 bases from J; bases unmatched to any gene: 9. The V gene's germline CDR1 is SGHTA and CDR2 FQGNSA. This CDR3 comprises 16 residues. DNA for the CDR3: TGTGCCAGCAGCCTGAGACTAGCGGGAGTGGAGAACATTCAGTACTTC. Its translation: CASSLRLAGVENIQYF.

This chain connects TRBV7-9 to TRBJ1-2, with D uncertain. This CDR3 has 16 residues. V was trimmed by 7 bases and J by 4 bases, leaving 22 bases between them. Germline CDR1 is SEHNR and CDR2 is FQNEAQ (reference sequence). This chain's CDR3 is CASIETRRMGSYGYTF. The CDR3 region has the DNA TGTGCCAGCATCGAAACCCGACGGATGGGGAGCTATGGCTACACCTTC.

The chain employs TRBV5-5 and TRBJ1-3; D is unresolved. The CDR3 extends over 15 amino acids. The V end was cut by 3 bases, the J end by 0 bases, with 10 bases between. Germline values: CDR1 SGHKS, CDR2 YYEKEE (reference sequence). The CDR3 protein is CASSYSVASGNTIYF. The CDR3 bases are TGTGCCAGCAGCTACAGCGTCGCCTCTGGAAACACCATATATTTT.

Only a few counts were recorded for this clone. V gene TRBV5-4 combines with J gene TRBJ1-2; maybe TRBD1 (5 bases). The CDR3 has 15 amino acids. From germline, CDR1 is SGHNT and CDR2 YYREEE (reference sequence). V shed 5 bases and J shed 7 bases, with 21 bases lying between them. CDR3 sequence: CASSSWGRGFGGYTF. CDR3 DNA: TGTGCCAGCAGTAGCTGGGGCCGAGGTTTTGGTGGCTACACCTTC.

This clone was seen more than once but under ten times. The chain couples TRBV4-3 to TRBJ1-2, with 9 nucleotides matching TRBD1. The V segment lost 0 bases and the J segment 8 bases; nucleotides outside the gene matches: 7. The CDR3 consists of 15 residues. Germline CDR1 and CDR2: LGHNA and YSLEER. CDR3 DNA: TGCGCCAGCAGCCAAGAGAACAGGGGGCATCGGGGCTACACCTTC. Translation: CASSQENRGHRGYTF.

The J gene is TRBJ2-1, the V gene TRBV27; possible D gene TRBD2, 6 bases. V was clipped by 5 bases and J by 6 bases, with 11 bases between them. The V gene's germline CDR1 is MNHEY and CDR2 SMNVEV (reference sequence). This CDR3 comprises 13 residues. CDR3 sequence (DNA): TGTGCCAGCAGTGTGACTAGTGTCAATGAGCAGTTCTTC. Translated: CASSVTSVNEQFF.

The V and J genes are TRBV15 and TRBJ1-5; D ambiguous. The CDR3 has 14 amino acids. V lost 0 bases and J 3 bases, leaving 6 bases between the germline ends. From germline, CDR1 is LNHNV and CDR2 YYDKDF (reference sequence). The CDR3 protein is CATSRETLNQPQHF. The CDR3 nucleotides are TGTGCCACCAGCAGAGAGACGCTCAATCAGCCCCAGCATTTT.

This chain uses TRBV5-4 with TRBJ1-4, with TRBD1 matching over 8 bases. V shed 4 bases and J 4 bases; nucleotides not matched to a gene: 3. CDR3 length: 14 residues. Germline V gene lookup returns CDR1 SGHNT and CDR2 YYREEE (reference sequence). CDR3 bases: TGTGCCAGCAGCCAGGGGGCCGGTAATGAAAAACTGTTTTTT. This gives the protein CASSQGAGNEKLFF.

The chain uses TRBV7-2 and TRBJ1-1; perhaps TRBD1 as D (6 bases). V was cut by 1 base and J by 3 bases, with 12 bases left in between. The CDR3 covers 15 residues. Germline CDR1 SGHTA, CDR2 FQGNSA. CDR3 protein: CASSLDGGAYTEAFF. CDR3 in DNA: TGTGCCAGCAGCTTAGACGGGGGGGCTTACACTGAAGCTTTCTTT.

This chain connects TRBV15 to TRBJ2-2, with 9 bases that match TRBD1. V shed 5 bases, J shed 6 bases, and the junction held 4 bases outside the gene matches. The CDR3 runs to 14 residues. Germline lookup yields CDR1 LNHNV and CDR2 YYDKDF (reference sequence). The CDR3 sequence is CATSGRTGAGELFF. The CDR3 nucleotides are TGTGCCACCAGCGGACGGACAGGGGCCGGGGAGCTGTTTTTT.

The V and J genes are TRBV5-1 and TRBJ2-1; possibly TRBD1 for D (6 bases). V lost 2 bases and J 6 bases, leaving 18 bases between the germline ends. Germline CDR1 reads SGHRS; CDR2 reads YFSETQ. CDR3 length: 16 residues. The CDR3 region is CASSFIPTGHGNEQFF. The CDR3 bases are TGCGCCAGCAGCTTTATCCCGACAGGCCATGGCAATGAGCAGTTCTTC.

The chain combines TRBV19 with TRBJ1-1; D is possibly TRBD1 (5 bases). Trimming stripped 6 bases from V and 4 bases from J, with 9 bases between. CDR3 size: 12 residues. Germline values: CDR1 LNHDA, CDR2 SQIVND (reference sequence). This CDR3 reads CASRSGGTEAFF. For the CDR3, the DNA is TGTGCCAGTAGGTCCGGGGGCACTGAAGCTTTCTTT. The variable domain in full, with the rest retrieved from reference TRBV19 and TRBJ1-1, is DGGITQSPKYLFRKEGQNVTLSCEQNLNHDAMYWYRQDPGQGLRLIYYSQIVNDFQKGDIAEGYSVSREKKESFPLTVTSAQKNPTAFYLCASRSGGTEAFFGQGTRLTVV.

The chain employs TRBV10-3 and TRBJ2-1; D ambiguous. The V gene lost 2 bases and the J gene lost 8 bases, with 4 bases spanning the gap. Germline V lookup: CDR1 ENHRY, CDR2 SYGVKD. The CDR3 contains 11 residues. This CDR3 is CAISELYEQFF. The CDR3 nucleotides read TGTGCCATCAGTGAGCTTTATGAGCAGTTCTTC.

CDR3 coding DNA: TGTGCCAGCAGGGATTACTCCTACAATGAGCAGTTCTTC. The encoded protein is CASRDYSYNEQFF. The chain carries TRBV6-5 and TRBJ2-1, with D uncertain. The length of the CDR3 is 13 residues. Trimming shortened V by 6 bases and J by 0 bases, and 6 bases separated the two germline ends. Germline CDR1 MNHEY, CDR2 SVGAGI.